The rows below give T cell receptor beta chains drawn from one sample of a study of breast tumors, draining lymph nodes, adjacent tissues. TCRdb re-analysed the multiplex PCR reads in MiXCR, keeping a single row per CDR3 protein. Of some 14,000 distinct CDR3 sequences listed, 55% are singletons. The material sequenced was tumor-adjacent breast tissue. These receptor sequences come from a female donor with breast cancer. Some clones in this sample may be carry-over from other donors' samples. Both conserved end residues are part of each CDR3. Fields, in order: D gene, clone size, J gene, V gene, CDR3 protein, CDR3 DNA. D genes are given only for firm matches. The listing skips clone size in some rows; elsewhere it reads once, few, many or a size class.

>.|.|TRBJ2-1|TRBV25-1
CARSTGIQRNEQFF
TGTGCCAGGTCGACGGGCATCCAACGAAATGAGCAGTTCTTC
>TRBD2|once|TRBJ2-7|TRBV11-2
CASSPSTSGRFYEQYF
TGTGCCAGCAGCCCTTCGACTAGCGGGAGATTTTACGAGCAGTACTTC
>.|.|TRBJ2-3|TRBV11-1
CASSLLFDTQYF
TGTGCCAGCAGCTTATTATTTGATACGCAGTATTTT
>TRBD1|.|TRBJ1-2|TRBV20-1
CSASPGQGYGYTF
TGCAGTGCTAGTCCGGGACAGGGGTACGGCTACACCTTC
>.|.|TRBJ2-1|TRBV2
CASSVGSEQFF
TGTGCCAGCAGTGTAGGTAGTGAGCAGTTCTTC
>TRBD1|.|TRBJ1-1|TRBV14
CASSQRQGARRSNTEAFF
TGTGCCAGCAGCCAGCGACAGGGGGCCCGTCGGAGCAACACTGAAGCTTTCTTT
>TRBD1|.|TRBJ1-2|TRBV20-1
CSAGGGTGLGYGYTF
TGCAGTGCTGGGGGGGGGACAGGCCTGGGCTATGGCTACACCTTC
>.|many|TRBJ1-2|TRBV19
CASSIFGEMSYTF
TGTGCCAGTAGTATTTTCGGGGAGATGAGCTACACCTTC
>.|.|TRBJ2-3|TRBV5-1
CASSFQLTGLSTDTQYF
TGCGCCAGCAGCTTTCAATTAACGGGGCTTAGCACAGATACGCAGTATTTT
>.|few|TRBJ1-2|TRBV6-1
CASSEWGGISYGYTF
TGTGCCAGCAGTGAATGGGGGGGGATCAGCTATGGCTACACCTTC
>.|many|TRBJ1-1|TRBV5-1
CASSLEGHVNTEAFF
TGCGCCAGCAGCTTGGAAGGCCACGTGAACACTGAAGCTTTCTTT
>TRBD1|medium-sized|TRBJ1-6|TRBV3-1
CASSDPGQSPLHF
TGTGCCAGCAGCGATCCGGGACAGTCACCCCTCCACTTT
>TRBD2|.|TRBJ2-7|TRBV2
CASKGGGPYEQYF
TGTGCCAGCAAAGGCGGGGGTCCCTACGAGCAGTACTTC
>TRBD1|.|TRBJ1-5|TRBV20-1
CSAAGTGKDQPQHF
TGCAGTGCGGCCGGGACAGGGAAAGATCAGCCCCAGCATTTT
>.|once|TRBJ2-2|TRBV6-5
CASRPGNTGELFF
TGTGCCAGTCGGCCAGGGAACACCGGGGAGCTGTTCTTT
>.|.|TRBJ1-5|TRBV5-6
CASSLWDQPQHF
TGTGCCAGCAGCTTGTGGGATCAGCCCCAGCATTTT
>TRBD1|many|TRBJ2-2|TRBV6-5
CASRTGNTGELFF
TGTGCCAGTCGGACAGGGAACACCGGGGAGCTGTTTTTT
>.|.|TRBJ1-4|TRBV2
CASCPTELNEKLFF
TGTGCCAGCTGCCCGACAGAACTAAATGAAAAACTGTTTTTT
>TRBD1|.|TRBJ2-2|TRBV7-3
CASSYSTGHTGELFF
TGTGCTAGCAGTTATTCGACAGGGCACACCGGGGAGCTGTTTTTT
>.|once|TRBJ2-3|TRBV4-2
CASSKPTGGRTGTQYF
TGTGCCAGCAGCAAGCCCACGGGCGGGAGGACAGGTACGCAGTATTTT
>.|many|TRBJ2-6|TRBV12-3/TRBV12-4
CASSFTPGSGSGANVLTF
TGTGCCAGCAGTTTTACTCCAGGGAGCGGTTCTGGGGCCAACGTCCTGACTTTC
>.|once|TRBJ2-2|TRBV24-1
CATTAKNTGELFF
TGTGCCACCACAGCAAAGAACACCGGGGAGCTGTTTTTT
>.|medium-sized|TRBJ1-2|TRBV20-1
CSARGETSNYGYTF
TGCAGTGCTAGAGGCGAGACTTCTAACTATGGCTACACCTTC
>TRBD1|.|TRBJ2-1|TRBV5-4
CASSLYRGSYNEQFF
TGTGCCAGCAGCTTGTACAGGGGCTCCTACAATGAGCAGTTCTTC
>.|few|TRBJ2-7|TRBV11-2
CASSFMAYEQYF
TGTGCCAGCAGCTTTATGGCCTACGAGCAGTACTTC
>.|medium-sized|TRBJ1-2|TRBV12-3/TRBV12-4
CASSGLTATNYGYTF
TGTGCCAGCAGTGGGTTGACGGCAACTAACTATGGCTACACCTTC
>TRBD2|.|TRBJ2-3|TRBV24-1
CATSDRTSGGLSTDTQYF
TGTGCCACCAGTGACCGGACTAGCGGGGGGCTAAGCACAGATACGCAGTATTTT
>.|many|TRBJ2-3|TRBV7-9
CASSLQGFTDTQYF
TGTGCCAGCAGCTTACAAGGGTTCACAGATACGCAGTATTTT
>.|.|TRBJ2-5|TRBV4-1
CASSQGGGPDQETQYF
TGCGCCAGCAGCCAAGGCGGAGGGCCGGACCAAGAGACCCAGTACTTC
>TRBD2|.|TRBJ2-7|TRBV20-1
CSARDERELYEQYF
TGCAGTGCTAGAGATGAGCGGGAGCTCTACGAGCAGTACTTC
>TRBD1|medium-sized|TRBJ2-3|TRBV10-3
CAISPGTGGDTQYF
TGTGCCATCAGTCCCGGGACAGGGGGTGATACGCAGTATTTT
>.|medium-sized|TRBJ2-7|TRBV2
CASSEALSGLAQYF
TGTGCCAGCAGTGAAGCGCTTTCGGGCCTAGCGCAGTACTTC
>TRBD2|.|TRBJ2-7|TRBV7-9
CASSFGGNYEQYF
TGTGCCAGCAGCTTCGGGGGGAACTACGAGCAGTACTTC
>TRBD2|.|TRBJ2-1|TRBV29-1
CSVGPMELAGGEGGGWVF
TGCAGCGTTGGCCCGATGGAACTAGCGGGAGGAGAGGGGGGGGGGTGGGTCTTC
>.|medium-sized|TRBJ2-5|TRBV7-6
CASSLGGSGSETQYF
TGTGCCAGCAGCTTAGGTGGGTCAGGTAGTGAGACCCAGTACTTC
>TRBD1|.|TRBJ2-7|TRBV7-9
CASSPWGGTGGDEQYF
TGTGCCAGCAGCCCCTGGGGGGGGACAGGGGGCGACGAGCAGTACTTC
>.|medium-sized|TRBJ1-5|TRBV5-1
CASSLVGRDGNQPQHF
TGCGCCAGCAGCTTGGTTGGCAGGGATGGCAATCAGCCCCAGCATTTT
>.|medium-sized|TRBJ1-6|TRBV3-1
CASSQRDSPLHF
TGTGCCAGCAGCCAAAGGGATTCACCCCTCCACTTT
>.|medium-sized|TRBJ2-7|TRBV12-3/TRBV12-4
CASSYTYEQYF
TGTGCCAGCAGTTATACCTACGAGCAGTACTTC
>.|once|TRBJ2-7|TRBV29-1
CSVRIHGYEQYF
TGCAGCGTGCGGATTCACGGCTACGAGCAGTACTTC